The 5 T cell receptor beta chains below all came from one sample that was sequenced in a study of cytomegalovirus exposure and HLA in healthy donors (dated 2017 in TCRdb). Library preparation employed the immunoSEQ multiplex PCR assay. For the multiplex PCR, a mixture combining 60 forward primers for TCR Vbeta segments and 13 reverse primers for TCR Jbeta segments was used. This immuneACCESS table, as held by TCRdb, lists in-frame sequences with V and J called but not all clones. Of the missing ones, under half trace to an unresolved V gene in checked studies; the others have no known cause. Counted in this sample were about 160,000 clones; around 74% of them appeared once. The ten largest account for roughly 2% of the sample. Material: PBMCs. These receptors all come from a female donor in good health and CMV-seronegative.

CDR3: CASSMNRGQSTEAFF. CDR3 nucleotides: TGTGCCAGTAGTATGAACAGGGGGCAGAGTACTGAAGCTTTCTTT. The V and J genes are TRBV19 and TRBJ1-1, with 9 bases identical to TRBD1. V lost 3 bases to trimming and J lost 5 bases; unmatched junction nucleotides: 7. Germline-derived CDR1 and CDR2 are LNHDA and SQIVND (reference sequence). The CDR3 has 15 residues.

The V gene is TRBV5-1, the J gene TRBJ2-1, with D maybe TRBD2 (7 bases). V lost 4 bases and J lost 3, with 17 bases in between. There are 16 residues in the CDR3. The germline V gene has CDR1 SGHRS and CDR2 YFSETQ. The CDR3 region has the DNA TGCGCCAGCAGCGGGGGGCCCGGGACTAACTACAATGAGCAGTTCTTC. As protein: CASSGGPGTNYNEQFF. Supplemented by reference TRBV5-1 and TRBJ2-1, the full variable domain reads KAGVTQTPRYLIKTRGQQVTLSCSPISGHRSVSWYQQTPGQGLQFLFEYFSETQRNKGNFPGRFSGRQFSNSRSEMNVSTLELGDSALYLCASSGGPGTNYNEQFFGPGTRLTVL.

V usage is TRBV5-6 and J usage is TRBJ1-3; D not certain. The CDR3 is 13 residues long. Germline V gives CDR1 SGHDT, CDR2 YYEEEE. Trimming took off 3 bases at V and 3 bases at J, with 7 bases between the two ends. CDR3: CASSSGFGNTIYF. The CDR3 DNA follows: TGTGCCAGCAGCTCGGGGTTTGGAAACACCATATATTTT.

The V gene is TRBV5-4, the J gene TRBJ2-7; 12 bases match TRBD1. The V segment lost 5 bases and the J segment 3 bases; nucleotides outside the gene matches: 6. The CDR3 spans 15 residues. The germline V gene has CDR1 SGHNT and CDR2 YYREEE (reference sequence). The CDR3 loop reads CASRVGQGADYEQYF. CDR3 nucleotide sequence: TGTGCCAGCAGGGTGGGACAGGGGGCAGACTACGAGCAGTACTTC.

The chain uses TRBV10-3 and TRBJ2-1, with a weak D call TRBD2 (5 bases). V shed 2 bases and J shed 1 base, with 12 bases lying between them. In germline, CDR1 is ENHRY, CDR2 SYGVKD. The CDR3 runs to 16 residues. CDR3 DNA: TGTGCCATCAGTGAGGGGATGGCGGGTTCCTACAATGAGCAGTTCTTC. Protein: CAISEGMAGSYNEQFF.